Below, 30 T cell receptor beta chains from the same sample are listed, as sequenced in a study of T cell changes during pregnancy in multiple sclerosis. TCRdb's copy holds only in-frame clones and misses some; the assay was immunoSEQ multiplex PCR. The sample records about 68,000 clones, 75% to 95% being singletons. The sample in question was peripheral blood, obtained in the first trimester of pregnancy. These receptors originate from a female donor with multiple sclerosis, enrolled in a pregnancy study.

In DNA, the CDR3 is TGTGCCAGCAGTGGCAGACAGGGTAGGGACGAGCAGTACTTC. It encodes CASSGRQGRDEQYF. The rearrangement uses TRBV28 and TRBJ2-7; 7 bases agree with TRBD1. Germline CDR1 MDHEN, CDR2 SYDVKM. CDR3 length: 14 residues. V lost 5 bases to trimming and J lost 5 bases; unmatched junction nucleotides: 9.

The chain joins TRBV18 to TRBJ1-1; TRBD1 is a possible D gene (6 bases). Trimming stripped 4 bases from V and 2 bases from J, with 14 bases between. The CDR3 totals 15 residues. The germline CDR1 and CDR2 sequences are KGHSH and LQKENI. The CDR3 DNA reads as TGTGCCAGCTCACACGAACGGGGGGCAAACACTGAAGCTTTCTTT. Its protein product is CASSHERGANTEAFF. Combining the CDR3 with reference TRBV18 and TRBJ1-1 gives the whole variable domain NAGVMQNPRHLVRRRGQEARLRCSPMKGHSHVYWYRQLPEEGLKFMVYLQKENIIDESGMPKERFSAEFPKEGPSILRIQQVVRGDSAAYFCASSHERGANTEAFFGQGTRLTVV.

The rearrangement links TRBV2 to TRBJ1-2; the D gene is possibly TRBD1 (5 bases). V was trimmed by 2 bases and J by 8 bases, leaving 21 bases between them. CDR3 length equals 16 residues. Germline CDR1 and CDR2: SNHLY and FYNNEI. The CDR3 here is CASSELARQTQEGYTF. CDR3 DNA: TGTGCCAGCAGTGAACTGGCCAGACAGACCCAGGAAGGCTACACCTTC.

The rearrangement links TRBV14 to TRBJ2-1; TRBD2 is a possible D gene (6 bases). CDR3 size: 13 residues. V lost 2 bases and J lost 9, with 11 bases in between. CDR1 SGHDN and CDR2 FVKESK come from the germline V gene. CDR3 in DNA: TGTGCCAGCAGCCAATCCCGGGGGACTGAGCAGTTCTTC. It encodes CASSQSRGTEQFF.

Here the CDR3 reads CASSQVGGFFSGNTIYF. CDR3 nucleotide sequence: TGTGCCAGCAGCCAAGTTGGCGGATTTTTCTCTGGAAACACCATATATTTT. The chain links TRBV14 to TRBJ1-3; D gene uncertain. The germline V and J ends were trimmed by 1 base and 0 bases, with 13 bases remaining between them. Germline V gene data show CDR1 as SGHDN and CDR2 as FVKESK. The CDR3 is 17 residues long.

This clone was observed once. The chain joins TRBV7-9 to TRBJ1-1, with D hard to call. The length of the CDR3 is 13 residues. V gave up 4 bases and J gave up 5 bases, with 11 bases separating them. Germline assignment: CDR1 SEHNR and CDR2 FQNEAQ (reference sequence). CDR3 in amino acids: CASSSSVGTEAFF. CDR3 DNA sequence: TGTGCCAGCAGCTCAAGCGTTGGGACTGAAGCTTTCTTT.

The DNA for the CDR3 is TGTGCCGTTCGAGGGGGCGCCTCCACAGATACGCAGTATTTT. Protein: CAVRGGASTDTQYF. The chain employs TRBV10-3 and TRBJ2-3; TRBD1 agrees at 7 bases. Trimming took 11 bases from V and 2 from J; bases not matched to a gene: 10. The CDR3 consists of 14 residues. Germline V gene data show CDR1 as ENHRY and CDR2 as SYGVKD.

This sequence joins TRBV6-1 and TRBJ2-5, with D possibly TRBD2 on 5 matching bases. With 5 bases removed from V and 3 bases from J, the gap between germline ends came to 13 bases. Per germline, CDR1 MNHNS and CDR2 SASEGT. CDR3 length equals 14 residues. The CDR3 nucleotides read TGTGCCAGCAGTAAACTAGGGAAGAAAGAGACCCAGTACTTC. Protein product: CASSKLGKKETQYF.

This clone was recorded only once. This sequence joins TRBV4-1 and TRBJ1-1; no reliable D call. Germline CDR1 MGHRA, CDR2 YSYEKL. V was clipped by 5 bases and J by 1 base, with 11 bases between them. The CDR3 covers 14 residues. The CDR3 spells CASSSRVGNTEAFF. The DNA of the CDR3 is TGCGCCAGCAGCTCCCGGGTTGGGAACACTGAAGCTTTCTTT.

The chain has TRBV5-1 and TRBJ2-2; TRBD2 aligns across 10 bases. The junction had 6 bases not matched to a gene; V was cut back by 6 bases and J by 1 base. Germline V gene lookup returns CDR1 SGHRS and CDR2 YFSETQ. This CDR3 contains 16 residues. The CDR3 here is CASTLRLAGNTGELFF. The CDR3 DNA reads TGCGCCAGCACCCTACGACTAGCGGGGAACACCGGGGAGCTGTTTTTT.

The chain recombines TRBV6-5 with TRBJ2-2; 7 bases map to TRBD1. Germline assignment: CDR1 MNHEY and CDR2 SVGAGI. J gave up 3 bases and V 4 bases, and 5 bases lay outside the gene matches. This CDR3 comprises 15 residues. CDR3 in DNA: TGTGCCAGCAGTTCCGACAGGGTCGACACCGGGGAGCTGTTTTTT. Residues: CASSSDRVDTGELFF.

J is TRBJ1-2 and V is TRBV10-3; TRBD1 matches 9 bases. CDR1 and CDR2 (germline): ENHRY, SYGVKD. The CDR3 length is 15 residues. The junction had 7 bases not matched to a gene; V was cut back by 2 bases and J by 6 bases. CDR3 loop: CAISENRDREDGYTF. The DNA of the CDR3 is TGTGCCATCAGTGAGAACCGGGACAGGGAAGATGGCTACACCTTC.

V and J are TRBV7-3 and TRBJ2-1; TRBD2 is a possible D gene (6 bases). V gave up 5 bases and J gave up 1 base, with 15 bases separating them. CDR1 and CDR2 from the germline V gene are SGHTA and FQGTGA. The CDR3 totals 16 residues. CDR3 residues: CASSPGGTESYNEQFF. In DNA, the CDR3 is TGTGCCAGCAGCCCCGGGGGAACGGAATCCTACAATGAGCAGTTCTTC. Full variable domain (outside the CDR3, taken from reference TRBV7-3 and TRBJ2-1): GAGVSQTPSNKVTEKGKYVELRCDPISGHTALYWYRQSLGQGPEFLIYFQGTGAADDSGLPNDRFFAVRPEGSVSTLKIQRTERGDSAVYLCASSPGGTESYNEQFFGPGTRLTVL.

The chain carries TRBV11-2 and TRBJ2-7; TRBD1 agrees at 9 bases. This CDR3 is 13 amino acids long. CDR1 and CDR2 (germline): SGHAT, FQNNGV. V lost 5 bases, J lost 7 bases, and 6 bases stayed unmatched. The CDR3, as DNA: TGTGCCAGCAGCCCGGGACAGGGAAGAGAGCAGTACTTC. Translated, it gives CASSPGQGREQYF.

The rearrangement links TRBV19 to TRBJ2-5; 7 nucleotides align to TRBD1. Germline loops: CDR1 LNHDA, CDR2 SQIVND (reference sequence). V lost 0 bases and J lost 10; bases outside the gene matches: 5. The CDR3 contains 13 residues. CDR3 bases: TGTGCCAGTAGTATAGACGCCCGACAGGGCCAGTACTTC. Encoded protein: CASSIDARQGQYF.

The genes are TRBV7-3 and TRBJ2-2, with D tentatively TRBD2 (6 bases). The CDR3 spans 14 residues. Germline V lookup: CDR1 SGHTA, CDR2 FQGTGA. Between the trimmed V and J ends, which lost 4 bases and 3 bases, there was a span of 9 bases. CDR3 protein: CASSYGGYTGELFF. As DNA, the CDR3 is TGTGCCAGCAGCTACGGGGGTTACACCGGGGAGCTGTTTTTT.

The chain joins TRBV6-6 to TRBJ2-7, with D tentatively TRBD1 (5 bases). The CDR3 is 16 residues long. V lost 0 bases, J lost 4 bases, and 16 bases lay in between. Germline V lookup: CDR1 MNHNY, CDR2 SVGAGI (reference sequence). The CDR3 here is CASSYSVGLAGYEQYF. The CDR3 nucleotides read TGTGCCAGCAGTTACTCGGTGGGGTTAGCAGGGTACGAGCAGTACTTC.

The chain employs TRBV19 and TRBJ1-2; 10 nucleotides line up with TRBD1. The V gene end was trimmed by 6 bases and the J gene end by 1 base; junction bases not matched to a gene: 5. The germline V gene has CDR1 LNHDA and CDR2 SQIVND (reference sequence). There are 15 residues in the CDR3. The CDR3, as DNA: TGTGCCAGTAGCCCCTGGGACAGGGGTAACTATGGCTACACCTTC. Translation gives CASSPWDRGNYGYTF. Together with reference TRBV19 and TRBJ1-2, the CDR3 gives the full variable domain: DGGITQSPKYLFRKEGQNVTLSCEQNLNHDAMYWYRQDPGQGLRLIYYSQIVNDFQKGDIAEGYSVSREKKESFPLTVTSAQKNPTAFYLCASSPWDRGNYGYTFGSGTRLTVV.

The gene calls are TRBV18 and TRBJ2-3; a possible D gene is TRBD1 (6 bases). The CDR3 length is 13 residues. Germline lookup yields CDR1 KGHSH and CDR2 LQKENI. V dropped 6 bases and J dropped 2 bases, with 9 bases sitting between them. DNA of the CDR3: TGTGCCAGCTCTAGGACAGCCACAGATACGCAGTATTTT. It translates to CASSRTATDTQYF.

The chain recombines TRBV28 with TRBJ1-2; D is unresolved. The CDR3 is made up of 12 amino acids. V was shortened by 6 bases and J by 4 bases, with 9 bases between the two germline ends. Germline-derived CDR1 and CDR2 are MDHEN and SYDVKM. As DNA, the CDR3 is TGTGCCAGCAGCTTCGGTCCCTATGGCTACACCTTC. Translating gives CASSFGPYGYTF.

The chain recombines TRBV19 with TRBJ2-3; D gene uncertain. The CDR3 has 14 amino acids. Germline V CDR1 and CDR2: LNHDA, SQIVND (reference sequence). V was clipped by 3 bases and J by 4 bases, with 11 bases between them. The CDR3 loop is CASSIEYSSDTQYF. CDR3 bases: TGTGCCAGTAGTATCGAGTATTCCTCAGATACGCAGTATTTT.

The chain carries TRBV5-8 and TRBJ2-5; TRBD1 matches 7 bases. J lost 5 bases, V lost 4 bases, and 11 bases had no gene match. This CDR3 is 15 amino acids long. Germline CDR1 is SGHTS and CDR2 is YDEGEE. The CDR3 region is CASSLNRGRGETQYF. The CDR3 DNA follows: TGTGCCAGCAGCCTGAACAGGGGTAGAGGGGAGACCCAGTACTTC.

The J gene is TRBJ2-3, the V gene TRBV2, with 12 bases lining up with TRBD2. Germline V gene sequence: CDR1 SNHLY, CDR2 FYNNEI. V shed 4 bases and J 5 bases; nucleotides not matched to a gene: 4. This CDR3 contains 15 residues. Here the CDR3 reads CASSVSSGGGDTQYF. The CDR3 coding sequence is TGTGCCAGCAGTGTTTCTAGCGGGGGGGGAGATACGCAGTATTTT.

This clone was observed a single time. This chain joins TRBV30 and TRBJ1-3; D is unresolved. With 1 base removed from V and 9 bases from J, the gap between germline ends came to 7 bases. The CDR3 is made up of 11 amino acids. The germline gives CDR1 GTSNPN, CDR2 SVGIG (reference sequence). The CDR3 is CAWSGEVTIYF. The CDR3 DNA is TGTGCCTGGAGTGGGGAGGTCACCATATATTTT.

V gene TRBV2 combines with J gene TRBJ1-4, with D possibly matching TRBD1 (5 bases). Germline values: CDR1 SNHLY, CDR2 FYNNEI. Deletions cut 3 bases from V and 5 bases from J, with 16 bases between. The CDR3 runs to 16 residues. This CDR3 is CASSDKEVQVNEKLFF. For the CDR3, the DNA is TGTGCCAGCAGTGATAAAGAAGTACAGGTGAATGAAAAACTGTTTTTT.

The V and J genes are TRBV5-1 and TRBJ1-2; D unresolved. Per the germline V gene, CDR1 is SGHRS and CDR2 is YFSETQ. Trimming shortened V by 0 bases and J by 8 bases, and 17 bases separated the two germline ends. The CDR3 has 15 residues. For the CDR3, the DNA is TGCGCCAGCAGCTTGGCCCCTTCAGAGGTCCGGGGCTACACCTTC. Residues: CASSLAPSEVRGYTF.

V and J are TRBV6-8 and TRBJ2-3, with D perhaps matching TRBD1 (5 bases). CDR3 length: 13 residues. Germline assignment: CDR1 MNHGY and CDR2 SAAAGT. Trimming took off 5 bases at V and 5 bases at J, with 11 bases between the two ends. The CDR3 sequence is CASSHDSLDTQYF. The CDR3 bases are TGTGCCAGCAGTCACGACAGTCTAGATACGCAGTATTTT.

The chain links TRBV29-1 to TRBJ2-2; weak D call: TRBD2 (6 bases). This CDR3 comprises 13 residues. The V and J ends lost 4 bases and 3 bases respectively, with 9 bases between them. The germline V gene has CDR1 SQVTM and CDR2 ANQGSEA. CDR3 DNA sequence: TGCAGCGTTGTAGGGACTGACACCGGGGAGCTGTTTTTT. This encodes CSVVGTDTGELFF.

V usage is TRBV19 and J usage is TRBJ1-1, with TRBD1 as a possible D gene (5 bases). The CDR3 consists of 14 residues. CDR1 and CDR2 from the germline V gene are LNHDA and SQIVND (reference sequence). The germline V and J ends were trimmed by 2 bases and 1 base, with 8 bases remaining between them. CDR3 region: CASSIRRGNTEAFF. The CDR3 bases are TGTGCCAGTAGTATACGGAGGGGGAACACTGAAGCTTTCTTT. Full variable domain (rest looked up from reference TRBV19 and TRBJ1-1): DGGITQSPKYLFRKEGQNVTLSCEQNLNHDAMYWYRQDPGQGLRLIYYSQIVNDFQKGDIAEGYSVSREKKESFPLTVTSAQKNPTAFYLCASSIRRGNTEAFFGQGTRLTVV.

The table lists this clone with many counts. J is TRBJ1-1 and V is TRBV5-1; D not resolved. In germline, CDR1 is SGHRS, CDR2 YFSETQ. V gave up 4 bases and J gave up 0 bases, with 10 bases separating them. The CDR3 runs 14 residues. In DNA form, the CDR3 reads TGCGCCAGCAGCAATTACTTGGTGAACACTGAAGCTTTCTTT. Encoded protein: CASSNYLVNTEAFF.